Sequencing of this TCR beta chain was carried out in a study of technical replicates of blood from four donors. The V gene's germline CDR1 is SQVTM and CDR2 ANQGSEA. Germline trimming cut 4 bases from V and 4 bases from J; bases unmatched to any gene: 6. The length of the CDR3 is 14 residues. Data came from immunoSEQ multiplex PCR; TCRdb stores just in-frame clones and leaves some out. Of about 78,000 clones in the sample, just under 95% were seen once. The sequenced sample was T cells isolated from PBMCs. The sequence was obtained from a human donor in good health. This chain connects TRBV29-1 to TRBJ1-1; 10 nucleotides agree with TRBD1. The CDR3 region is CSVVRTGGTTEAFF. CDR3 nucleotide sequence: TGCAGCGTTGTTCGGACAGGGGGGACCACTGAAGCTTTCTTT. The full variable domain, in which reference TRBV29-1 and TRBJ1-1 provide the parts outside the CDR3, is SAVISQKPSRDICQRGTSLTIQCQVDSQVTMMFWYRQQPGQSLTLIATANQGSEATYESGFVIDKFPISRPNLTFSTLTVSNMSPEDSSIYLCSVVRTGGTTEAFFGQGTRLTVV.